Following are 6 T cell receptor beta chains from one sample sequenced in a study of CD8 T cells in Susac syndrome. Random hexamers were used to reverse transcribe about 0.45 to 1 ug of RNA. TCRdb reprocessed the immunoSEQ multiplex PCR reads via MiXCR and lists one record per CDR3 protein. Seen here are under 150,000 distinct CDR3 sequences, around 93% observed once, and the top ten hold more than 0.11%. Specimen: CD4+ T cells from PBMCs. Every receptor here comes from a human donor with Susac syndrome.

This clonotype was seen only once. The chain links TRBV6-6 to TRBJ1-1; D gene uncertain. This CDR3 comprises 11 residues. Trimming pared 6 bases from V and 6 bases from J, leaving 8 bases between. From germline, CDR1 is MNHNY and CDR2 SVGAGI (reference sequence). The CDR3 DNA is TGTGCCAGCAGAGAGACCGCTGAAGCTTTCTTT. Translating gives CASRETAEAFF.

The V call is TRBV3-1, the J call TRBJ1-5; 8 nucleotides match TRBD1. This CDR3 is 14 amino acids long. Germline CDR1 is LGHDT and CDR2 is YNNKEL (reference sequence). V lost 2 bases, J lost 6 bases, and 3 bases stayed unmatched. The DNA for the CDR3 is TGTGCCAGCAGCCAATGGACAGGGTCTCAGCCCCAGCATTTT. This codes for CASSQWTGSQPQHF.

The V and J genes are TRBV7-2 and TRBJ2-6; maybe TRBD2 (5 bases). The germline CDR1 and CDR2 sequences are SGHTA and FQGNSA. Between the trimmed V and J ends, which lost 5 bases and 0 bases, there was a span of 11 bases. The CDR3 is 16 amino acids. The CDR3 DNA follows: TGTGCCAGCAGCCCAACGGGGATCTCTGGGGCCAACGTCCTGACTTTC. This translates into CASSPTGISGANVLTF. Full variable domain (missing parts from reference TRBV7-2 and TRBJ2-6): GAGVSQSPSNKVTEKGKDVELRCDPISGHTALYWYRQSLGQGLEFLIYFQGNSAPDKSGLPSDRFSAERTGGSVSTLTIQRTQQEDSAVYLCASSPTGISGANVLTFGAGSRLTVL.

The CDR3 sequence is CASSITGGPGAEAFF. DNA of the CDR3: TGTGCCAGTAGTATCACCGGAGGGCCTGGGGCTGAAGCTTTCTTT. The chain is built from TRBV19 and TRBJ1-1; no reliable D call. This CDR3 has 15 amino acids. Germline loops: CDR1 LNHDA, CDR2 SQIVND (reference sequence). V was pared by 3 bases and J by 6 bases, with 17 bases between.

This chain links TRBV7-8 with TRBJ2-7, with 9 bases lining up with TRBD1. Germline V gives CDR1 SGHVS, CDR2 FQNEAQ. Trimming removed 1 base from V and 6 bases from J; junction bases left unmatched: 4. CDR3 length: 14 residues. CDR3 loop: CASSLVGQGFEQYF. The CDR3 nucleotides are TGTGCCAGCAGCTTAGTCGGACAGGGGTTCGAGCAGTACTTC.

V and J are TRBV5-1 and TRBJ2-3, with TRBD2 matching 11 bases. Germline CDR1 SGHRS, CDR2 YFSETQ. The V and J ends lost 4 bases and 2 bases, in that order; junction bases with no gene match: 6. The CDR3 has 16 amino acids. As DNA, the CDR3 is TGCGCCAGCAGCGTTGTAGCGGGGGGGAACACAGATACGCAGTATTTT. It yields the protein CASSVVAGGNTDTQYF.